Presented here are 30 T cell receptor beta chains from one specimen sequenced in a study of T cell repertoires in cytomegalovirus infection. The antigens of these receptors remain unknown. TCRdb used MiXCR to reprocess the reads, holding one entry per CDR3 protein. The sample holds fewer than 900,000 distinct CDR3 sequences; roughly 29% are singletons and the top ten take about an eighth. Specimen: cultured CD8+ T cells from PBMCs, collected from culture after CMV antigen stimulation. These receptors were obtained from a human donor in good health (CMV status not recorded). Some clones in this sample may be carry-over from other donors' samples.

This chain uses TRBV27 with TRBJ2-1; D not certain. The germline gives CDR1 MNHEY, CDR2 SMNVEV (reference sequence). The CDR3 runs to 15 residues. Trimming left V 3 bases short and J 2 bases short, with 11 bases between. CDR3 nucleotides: TGTGCCAGCAGTTTGAGTGACGGTCCCTACAATGAGCAGTTCTTC. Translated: CASSLSDGPYNEQFF.

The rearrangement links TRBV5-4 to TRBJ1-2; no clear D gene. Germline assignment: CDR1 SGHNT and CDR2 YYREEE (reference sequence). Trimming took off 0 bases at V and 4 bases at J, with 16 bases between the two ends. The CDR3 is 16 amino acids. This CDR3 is CASSLDPGGVLYGYTF. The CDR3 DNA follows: TGTGCCAGCAGCTTGGATCCAGGTGGGGTCCTCTATGGCTACACCTTC.

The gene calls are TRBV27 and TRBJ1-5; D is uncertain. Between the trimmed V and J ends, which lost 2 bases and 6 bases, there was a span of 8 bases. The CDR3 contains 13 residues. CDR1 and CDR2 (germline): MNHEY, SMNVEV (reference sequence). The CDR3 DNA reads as TGTGCCAGCAGTTTAAGTTGGCTTCAGCCCCAGCATTTT. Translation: CASSLSWLQPQHF.

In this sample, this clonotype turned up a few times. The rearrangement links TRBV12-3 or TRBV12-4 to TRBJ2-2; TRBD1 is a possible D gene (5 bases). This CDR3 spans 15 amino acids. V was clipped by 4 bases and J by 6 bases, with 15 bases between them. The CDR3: CASSSQTTVSGELFF. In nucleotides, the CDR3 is TGTGCCAGCAGTTCCCAAACGACAGTATCCGGGGAGCTGTTTTTT.

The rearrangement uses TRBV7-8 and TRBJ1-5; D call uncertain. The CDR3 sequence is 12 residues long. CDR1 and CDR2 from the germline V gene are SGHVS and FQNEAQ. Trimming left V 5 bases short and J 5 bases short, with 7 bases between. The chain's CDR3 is CASSAEHQPQHF. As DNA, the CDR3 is TGTGCCAGCAGCGCAGAACATCAGCCCCAGCATTTT.

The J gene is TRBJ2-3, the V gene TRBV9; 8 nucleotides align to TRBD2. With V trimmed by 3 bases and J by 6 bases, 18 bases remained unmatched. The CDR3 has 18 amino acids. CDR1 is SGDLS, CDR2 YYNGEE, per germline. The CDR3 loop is CASSAHTGLGGLADTQYF. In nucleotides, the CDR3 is TGTGCCAGCAGCGCCCACACGGGACTAGGGGGATTGGCGGATACGCAGTATTTT.

The CDR3 bases are TGTGCCAGCAGCCCGACAGTCCTCTCTGGAAACACCATATATTTT. Translating it yields CASSPTVLSGNTIYF. The J gene is TRBJ1-3, the V gene TRBV7-9; D may be TRBD1 (5 bases). CDR3 length equals 15 residues. Germline V lookup: CDR1 SEHNR, CDR2 FQNEAQ (reference sequence). V was shortened by 5 bases and J by 0 bases, with 11 bases between the two germline ends.

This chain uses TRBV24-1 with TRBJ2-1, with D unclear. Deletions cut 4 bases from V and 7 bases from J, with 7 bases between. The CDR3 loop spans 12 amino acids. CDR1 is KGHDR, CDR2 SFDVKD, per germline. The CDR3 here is CATSESRNEQFF. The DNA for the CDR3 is TGTGCCACCAGTGAAAGCAGGAATGAGCAGTTCTTC.

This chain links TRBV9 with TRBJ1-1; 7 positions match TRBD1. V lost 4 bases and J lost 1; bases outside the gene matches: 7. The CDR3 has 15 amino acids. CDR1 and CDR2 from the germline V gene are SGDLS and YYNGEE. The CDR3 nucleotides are TGTGCCAGCAGCTCCACCGGGACAGAGAACACTGAAGCTTTCTTT. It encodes CASSSTGTENTEAFF.

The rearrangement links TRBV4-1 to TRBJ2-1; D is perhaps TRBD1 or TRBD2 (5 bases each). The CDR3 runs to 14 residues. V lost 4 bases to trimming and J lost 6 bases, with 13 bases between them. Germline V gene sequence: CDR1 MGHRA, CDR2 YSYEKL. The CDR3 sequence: CASSPGPAANEQFF. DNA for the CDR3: TGCGCCAGCAGCCCGGGACCGGCGGCCAATGAGCAGTTCTTC.

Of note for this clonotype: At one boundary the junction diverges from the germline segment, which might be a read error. In DNA form, the CDR3 reads TGTGCCAGCAGCATAGGGGGGGAATCTAGCACAAATACGCAGTATTTT. It yields the protein CASSIGGESSTNTQYF. The rearrangement uses TRBV12-3 or TRBV12-4 and TRBJ2-3; D possibly corresponds to TRBD2 (7 bases). This CDR3 is built from 16 residues.

This CDR3 reads CASSPTLRGASTDTQYF. The CDR3 nucleotides are TGTGCCAGCAGCCCGACACTGCGGGGGGCCAGCACAGATACGCAGTATTTT. The chain is built from TRBV7-3 and TRBJ2-3; the match to TRBD2 covers 8 bases. Germline V gene lookup returns CDR1 SGHTA and CDR2 FQGTGA. The CDR3 sequence is 17 residues long. V shed 5 bases and J 0 bases; nucleotides not matched to a gene: 10.

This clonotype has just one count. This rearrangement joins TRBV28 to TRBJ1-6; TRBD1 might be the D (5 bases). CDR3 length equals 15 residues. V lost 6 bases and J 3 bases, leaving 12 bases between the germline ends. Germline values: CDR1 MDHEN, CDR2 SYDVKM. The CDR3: CASRTMTDYNSPLHF. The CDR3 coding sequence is TGTGCCAGCAGAACCATGACAGACTATAATTCACCCCTCCACTTT.

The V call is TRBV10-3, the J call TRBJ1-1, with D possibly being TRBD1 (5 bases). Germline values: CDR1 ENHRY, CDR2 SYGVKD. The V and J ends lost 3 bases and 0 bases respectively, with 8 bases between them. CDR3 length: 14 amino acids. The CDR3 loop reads CAISEGELNTEAFF. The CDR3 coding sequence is TGTGCCATCAGTGAAGGGGAATTGAACACTGAAGCTTTCTTT.

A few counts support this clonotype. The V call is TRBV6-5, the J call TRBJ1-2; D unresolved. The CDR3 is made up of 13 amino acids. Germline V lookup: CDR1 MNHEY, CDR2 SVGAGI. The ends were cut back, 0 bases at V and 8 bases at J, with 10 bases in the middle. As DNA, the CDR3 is TGTGCCAGCAGTTACTCGATGGAGGGAGGCTACACCTTC. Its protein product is CASSYSMEGGYTF.

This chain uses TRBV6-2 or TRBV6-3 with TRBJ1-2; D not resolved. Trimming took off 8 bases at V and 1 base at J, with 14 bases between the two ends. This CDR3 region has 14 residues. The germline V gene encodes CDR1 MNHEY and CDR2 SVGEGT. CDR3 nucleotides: TGTGCCAGCTTGACGGACGGTTTTAACTATGGCTACACCTTC. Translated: CASLTDGFNYGYTF.

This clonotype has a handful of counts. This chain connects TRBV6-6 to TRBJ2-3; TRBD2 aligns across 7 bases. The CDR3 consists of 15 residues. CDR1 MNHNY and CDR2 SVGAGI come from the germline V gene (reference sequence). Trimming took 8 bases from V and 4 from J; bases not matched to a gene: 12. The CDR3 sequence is CASGGVGLAADTQYF. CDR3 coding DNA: TGTGCCAGCGGCGGCGTCGGGCTAGCGGCAGATACGCAGTATTTT.

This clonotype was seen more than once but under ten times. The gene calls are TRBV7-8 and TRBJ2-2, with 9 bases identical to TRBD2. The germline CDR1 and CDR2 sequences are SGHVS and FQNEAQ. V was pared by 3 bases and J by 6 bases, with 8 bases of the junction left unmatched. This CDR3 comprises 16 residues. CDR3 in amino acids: CASSFGGTSWAGELFF. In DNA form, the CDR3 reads TGTGCCAGCAGCTTTGGGGGGACTAGCTGGGCCGGGGAGCTGTTTTTT.

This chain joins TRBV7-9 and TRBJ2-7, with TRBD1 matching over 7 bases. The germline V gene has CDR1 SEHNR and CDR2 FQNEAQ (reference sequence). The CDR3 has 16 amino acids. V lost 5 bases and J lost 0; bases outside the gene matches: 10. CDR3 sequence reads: CASSPNWTGSSYEQYF. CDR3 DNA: TGTGCCAGCAGCCCGAACTGGACAGGTAGCTCCTACGAGCAGTACTTC. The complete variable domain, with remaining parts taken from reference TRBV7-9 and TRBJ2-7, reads DTGVSQNPRHKITKRGQNVTFRCDPISEHNRLYWYRQTLGQGPEFLTYFQNEAQLEKSRLLSDRFSAERPKGSFSTLEIQRTEQGDSAMYLCASSPNWTGSSYEQYFGPGTRLTVT.

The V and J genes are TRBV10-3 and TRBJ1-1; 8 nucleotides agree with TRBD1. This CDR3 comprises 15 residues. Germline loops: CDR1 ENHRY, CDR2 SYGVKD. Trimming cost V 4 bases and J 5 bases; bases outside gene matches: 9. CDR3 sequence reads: CAISGAGGFGTEAFF. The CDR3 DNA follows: TGTGCCATCAGTGGGGCAGGGGGCTTCGGAACTGAAGCTTTCTTT.

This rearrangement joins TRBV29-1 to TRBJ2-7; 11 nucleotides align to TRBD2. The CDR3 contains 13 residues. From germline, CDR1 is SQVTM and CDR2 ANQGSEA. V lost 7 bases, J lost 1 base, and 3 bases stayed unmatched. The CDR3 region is CSASGGQSYEQYF. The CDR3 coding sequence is TGCAGCGCTAGCGGGGGGCAGTCCTACGAGCAGTACTTC.

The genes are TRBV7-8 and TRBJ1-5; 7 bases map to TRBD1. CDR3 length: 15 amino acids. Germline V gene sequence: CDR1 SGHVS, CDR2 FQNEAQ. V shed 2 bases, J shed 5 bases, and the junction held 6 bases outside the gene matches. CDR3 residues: CASSLYRGWDQPQHF. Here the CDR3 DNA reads TGTGCCAGCAGCTTATACAGGGGATGGGATCAGCCCCAGCATTTT.

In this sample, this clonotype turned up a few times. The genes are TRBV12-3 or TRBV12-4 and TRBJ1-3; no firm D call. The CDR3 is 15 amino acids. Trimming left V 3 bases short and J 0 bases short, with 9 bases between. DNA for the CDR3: TGTGCCAGCAGTTTGGGCGGGAACTCTGGAAACACCATATATTTT. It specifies CASSLGGNSGNTIYF.

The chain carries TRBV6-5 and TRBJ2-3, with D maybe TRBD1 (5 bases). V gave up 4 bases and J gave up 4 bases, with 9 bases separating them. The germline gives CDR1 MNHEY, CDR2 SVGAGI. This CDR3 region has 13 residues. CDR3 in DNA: TGTGCCAGCAGTTCCTCAGGGTCAGATACGCAGTATTTT. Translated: CASSSSGSDTQYF.

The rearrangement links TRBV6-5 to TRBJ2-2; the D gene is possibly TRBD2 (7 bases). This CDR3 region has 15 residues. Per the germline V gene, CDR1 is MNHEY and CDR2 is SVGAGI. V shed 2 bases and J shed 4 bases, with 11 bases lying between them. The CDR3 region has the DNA TGTGCCAGCAGTTACGGGGGGGGCCCCACCGGGGAGCTGTTTTTT. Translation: CASSYGGGPTGELFF.

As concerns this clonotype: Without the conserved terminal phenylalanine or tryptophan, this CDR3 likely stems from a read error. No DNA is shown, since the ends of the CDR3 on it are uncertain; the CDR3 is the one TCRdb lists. The CDR3 loop reads CASSSRDFDLN. The J gene is TRBJ1-1, the V gene TRBV7-9. Germline V gene data show CDR1 as SEHNR and CDR2 as FQNEAQ (reference sequence). The CDR3 is 11 residues long, ends included.

The CDR3 region is CSVVTSHEQYV. Written as DNA, the CDR3 is TGCAGCGTTGTCACCTCTCACGAGCAGTACGTC. V and J are TRBV29-1 and TRBJ2-7; no definite D call. The CDR3 has 11 amino acids. CDR1 is SQVTM, CDR2 ANQGSEA, per germline. Trimming cost V 4 bases and J 5 bases, with 9 bases left between them.

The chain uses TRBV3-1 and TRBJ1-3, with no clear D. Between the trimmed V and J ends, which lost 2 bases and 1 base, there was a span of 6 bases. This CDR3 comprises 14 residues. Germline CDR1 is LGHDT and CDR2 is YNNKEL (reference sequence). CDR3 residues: CASSQYSSGNTIYF. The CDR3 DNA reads TGTGCCAGCAGCCAATACAGTTCTGGAAACACCATATATTTT.

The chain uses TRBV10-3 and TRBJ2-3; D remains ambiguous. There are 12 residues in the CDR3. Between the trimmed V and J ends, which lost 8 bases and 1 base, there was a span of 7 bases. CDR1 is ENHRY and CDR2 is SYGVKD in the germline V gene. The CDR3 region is CAILDGTDTQYF. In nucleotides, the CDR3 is TGTGCCATCTTGGACGGCACAGATACGCAGTATTTT.

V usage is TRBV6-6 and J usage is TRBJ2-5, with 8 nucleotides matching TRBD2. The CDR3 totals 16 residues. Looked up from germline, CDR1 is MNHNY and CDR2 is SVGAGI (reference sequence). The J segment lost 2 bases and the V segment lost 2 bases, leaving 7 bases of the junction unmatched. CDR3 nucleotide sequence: TGTGCCAGCAGTTACGGGCCTAGCGGGCATCAAGAGACCCAGTACTTC. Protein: CASSYGPSGHQETQYF.